This TCR beta chain is from a study of beta chain features in type 1 diabetes (dated by TCRdb to 2016 to 2019). At the level of the whole study: No differences in mean age, gender distribution, total cell number or subset yield were found between patients and healthy donors. In the study, TCRB repertoires of sorted circulating CD4+ T cell subsets from recently diagnosed type 1 diabetes patients were compared with those of matched healthy donors. Naive and central memory subsets were obtained from all 30 or so donors, but regulatory and stem cell-like memory subsets were isolated from only 8 patients and roughly eight healthy donors. A total of just under 110,000,000 sorted cells were examined across all samples, and RNA yield correlated strongly with the number of cells per subset. Findings and caveats that apply to the study as a whole: Type 1 diabetes patients showed a moderate but significant shortening of TCRB CDR3 length in all four CD4+ subsets. Shorter templates might be favored by PCR, yet because patient and control samples were amplified and corrected together, any such skew would affect both groups equally. At VDJ recombination sites, type 1 diabetes patients had fewer insertions and more deleted nucleotides, which implies abnormalities in thymic rearrangement. The naive, central memory and regulatory TCRB repertoires appeared to resemble one another more closely among patients than among healthy donors. Because the HLA sub-analyses included only small numbers of individuals, any influence of HLA type on TCRB rearrangement was left unresolved. Sequencing cDNA rather than genomic DNA could over-represent highly expressing activated cells, although activation and CD3 levels did not differ between groups.

The germline V and J ends show losses of 0 bases and 5 bases respectively, and no gene match explains 4 bases of the junction. The germline V gene supplies CDR1 LGHNA and CDR2 YSLEER. The CDR3 holds 15 amino acids from the cysteine to the phenylalanine. The retained sequence is limited to the CDR3, 45 bases, with the frame set at the first base. This clone appeared a few times. Its antigen has not been determined. Base qualities are not at hand, and no much larger clone is one base apart. Each donor gave one peripheral blood draw, roughly 110 mL on average, collected into heparinised tubes. A BD FACSAria II and a panel including CD45RO, CCR7, CD25, CD127, CD95 and CD27 were used to sort naive, central memory, regulatory and stem cell-like memory CD4+ T cells. All sorted populations exceeded 98% purity. Right away, PBMCs were isolated by Lymphoprep density gradient centrifugation and were stained directly, with no culture step. To minimize batch effects, samples were stained and sorted in pairs, one healthy donor with one patient per experiment.

All of the isolated RNA was reverse transcribed with the High Capacity cDNA Reverse Transcription Kit, so expressed TCRB transcripts were sequenced. Naive, central memory and regulatory T cell samples underwent deep immunoSEQ sequencing, averaging around 3.9 million total reads per sample. Sorted cells were lysed in RLT buffer and RNA was extracted with DNase-treated RNeasy Micro or Mini kits, depending on cell number. To prevent cross-contamination, every cell subset was processed on its own, while patient and healthy donor samples were processed together. Using the immunoSEQ multiplex PCR, TCRB sequences were amplified from cDNA into 87-bp fragments spanning the CDR3 region. Sequencing of the amplicons was performed on the Illumina HiSeq platform. For the original study's pipeline: PCR bias was corrected computationally using synthetic template baselines, and reads within Hamming distance 2 were collapsed, with unmergeable singletons discarded. Reads were aligned to IMGT to assign V, D and J genes, CDR3 length, and insertions or deletions at six rearrangement sites. Clonotype counts were normalized to sorted cell number within each subset before computing true diversity and Gini coefficients with the tcR R package. The overlap coefficient, calculated on TCRB nucleotide sequences, was used to quantify repertoire sharing. Out-of-frame TCRB sequences from naive cells were analyzed to stand in for the pre-selection repertoire. TCRdb retrieved this table from immuneACCESS and kept in-frame rearrangements only. Not all clones are present; in checked studies, unresolved V genes account for under half, and no reason is known for the remainder. Clonal size and the V and J genes are those of that table, whereas D and trimming came from the DNA. The sample includes roughly 330,000 clones, with approximately 11% observed a single time. The ten largest account for about 0.014% of the sample.

The TCR comes from a woman in her 30s in good health. The V and J genes are TRBV4-3 and TRBJ2-1, and TRBD1 matches 7 of the central bases. Material for sequencing was naive CD4+ T cells from blood. Sample cell subset or site, as interpreted from the label and publication: true naive CD4+ T cells. The nucleotide sequence is given as TGCGCCAGCAGCCAAGAATGGGACAGCCACAATGAGCAGTTCTTC. Its translation reads: CASSQEWDSHNEQFF.